Given below is one T cell receptor (beta chain) in context. The same CDR3 also results from other DNA sequences found in this sample. The data are from a study of shared clonotypes between healthy human individuals. Method: immunoSEQ multiplex PCR; TCRdb's copy keeps in-frame clones and lacks some. The data contain some 2,500,000 clones, around 93% of them singletons. The CDR3 has 15 amino acids. V lost 0 bases to trimming and J lost 4 bases; unmatched junction nucleotides: 4. CDR1 is SGDLS, CDR2 YYNGEE, per germline. The TCR sequence derives from a man in his late teens or twenties in good health. Some clones in this sample may be carry-over from other donors' samples. The chain links TRBV9 to TRBJ2-1, with 7 bases identical to TRBD1. The sequenced sample consisted of naive CD4+ T cells from PBMCs. This sample's subset: CD45RA+ positively selected. CDR3 bases: TGTGCCAGCAGCGTAGTAGGGGACAGATACAATGAGCAGTTCTTC. Its translation: CASSVVGDRYNEQFF.